This is a list of T cell receptor beta chains from one sample in a study of multiple sclerosis patients with progressive multifocal leukoencephalopathy. Assay used: immunoSEQ multiplex PCR; TCRdb lists only in-frame clones, some missing. This sample has some 30,000 clones, with over 90% found just once. The sample comprised PBMCs. Receptor source: a man aged 30 to 39 with multiple sclerosis. CDR3s include the opening cysteine and the closing phenylalanine or tryptophan. Fields, in order: J gene, V gene, CDR3 length, clone size, D gene, CDR3 DNA, CDR3 protein. D genes are given only for firm matches. Size is omitted from some rows. Given values are once, few, many or a class for expanded clones.

j_call: TRBJ1-5
v_call: TRBV2
cdr3_length: 12
clone_size: -
d_call: -
cdr3_nt: TGTGCCAGCAGGGATAGCAATCAGCCCCAGCATTTT
cdr3_aa: CASRDSNQPQHF

j_call: TRBJ2-1
v_call: TRBV5-3
cdr3_length: 14
clone_size: few
d_call: TRBD2
cdr3_nt: TGTGCCAGAACCGGGACTAGCGGGAGCCACGAGCAGTTCTTC
cdr3_aa: CARTGTSGSHEQFF

j_call: TRBJ2-1
v_call: TRBV6-5
cdr3_length: 16
clone_size: -
d_call: TRBD2
cdr3_nt: TGTGCCAGCAGTTACTCGTTTCTAGCGGGGAACAATGAGCAGTTCTTC
cdr3_aa: CASSYSFLAGNNEQFF

j_call: TRBJ1-2
v_call: TRBV5-1
cdr3_length: 14
clone_size: -
d_call: -
cdr3_nt: TGCGCCAGCAGCTTCGGGACCCTTAACTATGGCTACACCTTC
cdr3_aa: CASSFGTLNYGYTF

j_call: TRBJ2-7
v_call: TRBV6-1
cdr3_length: 14
clone_size: -
d_call: -
cdr3_nt: TGTGCCAGCAGTGAACGGGGGAAGTCCTACGAGCAGTACTTC
cdr3_aa: CASSERGKSYEQYF

j_call: TRBJ2-7
v_call: TRBV10-3
cdr3_length: 15
clone_size: -
d_call: TRBD2
cdr3_nt: TGTGCCATCAGTGGAGGACTAGCCGGCTCCTACGAGCAGTACTTC
cdr3_aa: CAISGGLAGSYEQYF

j_call: TRBJ2-7
v_call: TRBV10-3
cdr3_length: 13
clone_size: -
d_call: -
cdr3_nt: TGTGCCATCGGGCTAGCGCGCTCCTACGAGCAGTACTTC
cdr3_aa: CAIGLARSYEQYF

j_call: TRBJ1-2
v_call: TRBV7-9
cdr3_length: 13
clone_size: -
d_call: -
cdr3_nt: TGTGCCAGCAGCTTAGGACGGAACTATGGCTACACCTTC
cdr3_aa: CASSLGRNYGYTF

j_call: TRBJ1-2
v_call: TRBV10-3
cdr3_length: 15
clone_size: -
d_call: -
cdr3_nt: TGTGCCATCAGGGTCAGAACCTCATTTAACTATGGCTACACCTTC
cdr3_aa: CAIRVRTSFNYGYTF

j_call: TRBJ1-2
v_call: TRBV27
cdr3_length: 15
clone_size: -
d_call: -
cdr3_nt: TGTGCCAGCAGTCGATCCAGGGGTGCTAACTATGGCTACACCTTC
cdr3_aa: CASSRSRGANYGYTF

j_call: TRBJ1-3
v_call: TRBV18
cdr3_length: 14
clone_size: -
d_call: TRBD1
cdr3_nt: TGTGCCAGCTCACGGGACAGTCCTGGAAACACCATATATTTT
cdr3_aa: CASSRDSPGNTIYF

j_call: TRBJ2-7
v_call: TRBV13
cdr3_length: 18
clone_size: -
d_call: TRBD1
cdr3_nt: TGTGCCAGCAGCTCCCGGACAGGGGAAGGAGGCTCTACCTACGAGCAGTACTTC
cdr3_aa: CASSSRTGEGGSTYEQYF

j_call: TRBJ2-7
v_call: TRBV6-1
cdr3_length: 15
clone_size: -
d_call: -
cdr3_nt: TGTGCCAGCAGTGAAGCAGGGAGGCGGTCCTACGAGCAGTACTTC
cdr3_aa: CASSEAGRRSYEQYF

j_call: TRBJ2-3
v_call: TRBV23-1
cdr3_length: 13
clone_size: -
d_call: -
cdr3_nt: TGCGCCCTCGACAGGACTAGCACAGATACGCAGTATTTT
cdr3_aa: CALDRTSTDTQYF

j_call: TRBJ1-1
v_call: TRBV6-6
cdr3_length: 15
clone_size: -
d_call: -
cdr3_nt: TGTGCCAGCACCGACTCCCGGGGGCGCTACACTGAAGCTTTCTTT
cdr3_aa: CASTDSRGRYTEAFF

j_call: TRBJ2-5
v_call: TRBV15
cdr3_length: 16
clone_size: -
d_call: -
cdr3_nt: TGTGCCACCAGCAGAGATCGAGGGGCCCCGGGGGAGACCCAGTACTTC
cdr3_aa: CATSRDRGAPGETQYF

j_call: TRBJ2-1
v_call: TRBV10-2
cdr3_length: 15
clone_size: -
d_call: TRBD2
cdr3_nt: TGCGCCAGCATGACTAGCGGGAGGGGAATAAATGAGCAGTTCTTC
cdr3_aa: CASMTSGRGINEQFF

j_call: TRBJ1-2
v_call: TRBV5-8
cdr3_length: 15
clone_size: -
d_call: -
cdr3_nt: TGTGCCAGCAGCTTGGAGCAGCGTGCTAACTATGGCTACACCTTC
cdr3_aa: CASSLEQRANYGYTF

j_call: TRBJ2-3
v_call: TRBV4-2
cdr3_length: 15
clone_size: -
d_call: -
cdr3_nt: TGTGCCAGCAGCCAAGAACTAGCTCGCACAGATATGCAGTATTTT
cdr3_aa: CASSQELARTDMQYF

j_call: TRBJ1-6
v_call: TRBV18
cdr3_length: 18
clone_size: -
d_call: -
cdr3_nt: TGTGCCAGCTCACCGCGAACTCTTGACAGTTCCCACAATTCACCCCTCCACTTT
cdr3_aa: CASSPRTLDSSHNSPLHF

j_call: TRBJ2-1
v_call: TRBV7-9
cdr3_length: 15
clone_size: -
d_call: -
cdr3_nt: TGTGCCAGCAGCTTAGCGAAGGGTAGCACCAATGAGCAGTTCTTC
cdr3_aa: CASSLAKGSTNEQFF

j_call: TRBJ2-2
v_call: TRBV5-6
cdr3_length: 17
clone_size: -
d_call: -
cdr3_nt: TGTGCCAGCAACCTCGTAGGATCGGGACAAGAGTTCGGGGAGCTGTTTTTT
cdr3_aa: CASNLVGSGQEFGELFF

j_call: TRBJ1-2
v_call: TRBV6-1
cdr3_length: 12
clone_size: -
d_call: TRBD1
cdr3_nt: TGTGCCATAGGGGGCAGGACCTATGGCTACACCTTC
cdr3_aa: CAIGGRTYGYTF

j_call: TRBJ1-2
v_call: TRBV30
cdr3_length: 11
clone_size: -
d_call: -
cdr3_nt: TGTGCCTTAGACATAGTCTATGGCTACACCTTC
cdr3_aa: CALDIVYGYTF

j_call: TRBJ1-2
v_call: TRBV14
cdr3_length: 14
clone_size: few
d_call: -
cdr3_nt: TGTGCCAGCAGCCATTCTGGAAAGACCTATGGCTACACCTTC
cdr3_aa: CASSHSGKTYGYTF

j_call: TRBJ2-7
v_call: TRBV4-1
cdr3_length: 17
clone_size: -
d_call: -
cdr3_nt: TGCGCCAGCAGCCAAGATTGGTCTTTCAGGGATCTCTACGAGCAGTACTTC
cdr3_aa: CASSQDWSFRDLYEQYF

j_call: TRBJ1-1
v_call: TRBV27
cdr3_length: 15
clone_size: -
d_call: -
cdr3_nt: TGTGCCAGCAGTTCTTGGGGAATGGAGAACACTGAAGCTTTCTTT
cdr3_aa: CASSSWGMENTEAFF

j_call: TRBJ1-3
v_call: TRBV14
cdr3_length: 12
clone_size: -
d_call: -
cdr3_nt: TGTGCCAGCAGCCGATCTGGAAACACCATATATTTT
cdr3_aa: CASSRSGNTIYF

j_call: TRBJ2-2
v_call: TRBV6-5
cdr3_length: 15
clone_size: -
d_call: TRBD1
cdr3_nt: TGTGCCAGCAGGGCCGGGACAGGAAAAACCGGGGAGCTGTTTTTT
cdr3_aa: CASRAGTGKTGELFF

j_call: TRBJ2-2
v_call: TRBV11-2
cdr3_length: 16
clone_size: -
d_call: -
cdr3_nt: TGTGCCAGCACCGCAGAGGGGGGCGTAGGGACCGGGGAGCTGTTTTTT
cdr3_aa: CASTAEGGVGTGELFF

j_call: TRBJ2-7
v_call: TRBV18
cdr3_length: 15
clone_size: -
d_call: TRBD2
cdr3_nt: TGTGCCAGCTCACATCCGGGACTAGCATCGTACGAGCAGTACTTC
cdr3_aa: CASSHPGLASYEQYF

j_call: TRBJ2-5
v_call: TRBV5-4
cdr3_length: 13
clone_size: -
d_call: TRBD1
cdr3_nt: TGTGCCAGCAGCTTGGCAGGGGGAGAGACCCAGTACTTC
cdr3_aa: CASSLAGGETQYF

j_call: TRBJ2-1
v_call: TRBV15
cdr3_length: 18
clone_size: -
d_call: TRBD2
cdr3_nt: TGTGCCACCAGCAGAGATGCCTCTAGCGGGAGGATGTACAATGAGCAGTTCTTC
cdr3_aa: CATSRDASSGRMYNEQFF

j_call: TRBJ2-5
v_call: TRBV20-1
cdr3_length: 11
clone_size: -
d_call: -
cdr3_nt: TGCAGTGCCCCTAACGGGGAGACCCAGTACTTC
cdr3_aa: CSAPNGETQYF

j_call: TRBJ2-7
v_call: TRBV4-1
cdr3_length: 15
clone_size: once
d_call: -
cdr3_nt: TGCGCCAGCAGCCAAGGCGTAACACGCTCCTACGAGCAGTACTTC
cdr3_aa: CASSQGVTRSYEQYF

j_call: TRBJ2-1
v_call: TRBV12-5
cdr3_length: 17
clone_size: -
d_call: TRBD1
cdr3_nt: TGTGCTAGTGGTTTGGTTGTGGGACAGCAATACTACAATGAGCAGTTCTTC
cdr3_aa: CASGLVVGQQYYNEQFF

j_call: TRBJ2-3
v_call: TRBV11-3
cdr3_length: 15
clone_size: -
d_call: -
cdr3_nt: TGTGCCAGCAGCCACAGGGCGGGTAGCACAGATACGCAGTATTTT
cdr3_aa: CASSHRAGSTDTQYF

j_call: TRBJ1-2
v_call: TRBV5-5
cdr3_length: 13
clone_size: -
d_call: TRBD1
cdr3_nt: TGTGCCAGCAGGTCCGACAGGGTTGGTGGCTACACCTTC
cdr3_aa: CASRSDRVGGYTF

j_call: TRBJ2-1
v_call: TRBV6-5
cdr3_length: 11
clone_size: -
d_call: -
cdr3_nt: TGTGCCAGCAGTGCCCACAATGAGCAGTTCTTC
cdr3_aa: CASSAHNEQFF

j_call: TRBJ1-2
v_call: TRBV29-1
cdr3_length: 14
clone_size: -
d_call: TRBD1
cdr3_nt: TGCAGCGTTGAGAAACAGGGGGCGCGGGATGGCTACACCTTC
cdr3_aa: CSVEKQGARDGYTF

j_call: TRBJ1-4
v_call: TRBV30
cdr3_length: 13
clone_size: -
d_call: -
cdr3_nt: TGTGCCTGGAGTGGGGGGTTGGATGAAAAACTGTTTTTT
cdr3_aa: CAWSGGLDEKLFF

j_call: TRBJ1-6
v_call: TRBV7-2
cdr3_length: 15
clone_size: -
d_call: -
cdr3_nt: TGTGCCAGCAGCTTAGTCCGGTCCAATAATTCACCCCTCCACTTT
cdr3_aa: CASSLVRSNNSPLHF

j_call: TRBJ2-1
v_call: TRBV5-5
cdr3_length: 15
clone_size: -
d_call: TRBD2
cdr3_nt: TGTGCCAGCAGCTTGTTCCTAGCGGGAGCCCTCGAGCAGTTCTTC
cdr3_aa: CASSLFLAGALEQFF

j_call: TRBJ2-7
v_call: TRBV16
cdr3_length: 16
clone_size: -
d_call: TRBD2
cdr3_nt: TGTGCCAGCAGCCAGCCCCGGACTAGCGGCACCTACGAGCAGTACTTC
cdr3_aa: CASSQPRTSGTYEQYF

j_call: TRBJ1-2
v_call: TRBV19
cdr3_length: 15
clone_size: -
d_call: TRBD1
cdr3_nt: TGTGCCAGTAGTACCCCGGGACAGGGCGAAAGCGGCTACACCTTC
cdr3_aa: CASSTPGQGESGYTF

j_call: TRBJ2-2
v_call: TRBV5-1
cdr3_length: 11
clone_size: -
d_call: -
cdr3_nt: TGCGCCAGCAGCTCGACCGGGGAGCTGTTTTTT
cdr3_aa: CASSSTGELFF

j_call: TRBJ2-2
v_call: TRBV7-6
cdr3_length: 20
clone_size: -
d_call: TRBD1
cdr3_nt: TGTGCCAGCAGCTTAAGAGGACAGGGAAGGGAGCGGAGGAACACCGGGGAGCTGTTTTTT
cdr3_aa: CASSLRGQGRERRNTGELFF

j_call: TRBJ2-3
v_call: TRBV19
cdr3_length: 15
clone_size: -
d_call: -
cdr3_nt: TGTGCCAGTAGTATGATAGCGGATGAAGGAGATACGCAGTATTTT
cdr3_aa: CASSMIADEGDTQYF

j_call: TRBJ2-1
v_call: TRBV5-4
cdr3_length: 15
clone_size: -
d_call: TRBD2
cdr3_nt: TGTGCCAGCAGCTTAGGCGGGAGCTCCTACAATGAGCAGTTCTTC
cdr3_aa: CASSLGGSSYNEQFF

j_call: TRBJ2-3
v_call: TRBV6-1
cdr3_length: 18
clone_size: -
d_call: -
cdr3_nt: TGTGCCAGCAGTGAAGCTCGACGCGGGACAGTTTGGGGATGGACGCAGTATTTT
cdr3_aa: CASSEARRGTVWGWTQYF

j_call: TRBJ2-3
v_call: TRBV5-4
cdr3_length: 12
clone_size: -
d_call: -
cdr3_nt: TGTGCCAGCAGCCCCAACGAGGGTACGCAGTATTTT
cdr3_aa: CASSPNEGTQYF

j_call: TRBJ1-2
v_call: TRBV6-5
cdr3_length: 14
clone_size: -
d_call: -
cdr3_nt: TGTGCCAGCAGTTACCGGGTCACTGACTATGGCTACACCTTC
cdr3_aa: CASSYRVTDYGYTF

j_call: TRBJ2-3
v_call: TRBV9
cdr3_length: 17
clone_size: -
d_call: TRBD1
cdr3_nt: TGTGCCAGCAGCGTAGAGGGACAGGGGTGGAGCACAGATACGCAGTATTTT
cdr3_aa: CASSVEGQGWSTDTQYF

j_call: TRBJ1-1
v_call: TRBV5-5
cdr3_length: 15
clone_size: -
d_call: -
cdr3_nt: TGTGCCAGCAGCATCCCCCGGGGAGGGCACACTGAAGCTTTCTTT
cdr3_aa: CASSIPRGGHTEAFF

j_call: TRBJ1-1
v_call: TRBV30
cdr3_length: 13
clone_size: -
d_call: -
cdr3_nt: TGTGCCTGGAGTGGGACAGCGAACACTGAAGCTTTCTTT
cdr3_aa: CAWSGTANTEAFF

j_call: TRBJ2-4
v_call: TRBV30
cdr3_length: 14
clone_size: -
d_call: TRBD1
cdr3_nt: TGTGCCTGGGGGACAGGGATAGCCAAAAACATTCAGTACTTC
cdr3_aa: CAWGTGIAKNIQYF

j_call: TRBJ1-1
v_call: TRBV4-3
cdr3_length: 15
clone_size: -
d_call: -
cdr3_nt: TGCGCCAGCAGCCAAGATCTTGCCACGAACACTGAAGCTTTCTTT
cdr3_aa: CASSQDLATNTEAFF

j_call: TRBJ1-1
v_call: TRBV7-3
cdr3_length: 13
clone_size: -
d_call: -
cdr3_nt: TGTGCCAGCAGCTTATATGAGAACACTGAAGCTTTCTTT
cdr3_aa: CASSLYENTEAFF

j_call: TRBJ1-2
v_call: TRBV5-8
cdr3_length: 15
clone_size: once
d_call: -
cdr3_nt: TGTGCCAGCAGCTTGGAACGGGGGGTGCGACAAGGCTACACCTTC
cdr3_aa: CASSLERGVRQGYTF